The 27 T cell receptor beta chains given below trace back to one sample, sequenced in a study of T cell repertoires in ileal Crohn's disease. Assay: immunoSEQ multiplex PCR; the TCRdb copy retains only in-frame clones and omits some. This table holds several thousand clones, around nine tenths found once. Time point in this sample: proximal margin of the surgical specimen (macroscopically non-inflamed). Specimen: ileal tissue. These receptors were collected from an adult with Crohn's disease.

The CDR3 loop is CASTVTRTGVSPLHF. CDR3 DNA: TGTGCCAGCACCGTGACGAGGACAGGGGTTTCACCCCTCCACTTT. The gene calls are TRBV7-8 and TRBJ1-6; 9 bases line up with TRBD1. This CDR3 contains 15 residues. V shed 7 bases, J shed 9 bases, and the junction held 10 bases outside the gene matches. Germline CDR1 is SGHVS and CDR2 is FQNEAQ.

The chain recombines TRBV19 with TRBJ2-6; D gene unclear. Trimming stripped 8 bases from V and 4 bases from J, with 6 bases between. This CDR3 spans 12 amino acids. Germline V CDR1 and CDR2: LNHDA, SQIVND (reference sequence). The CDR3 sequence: CASRVGANVLTF. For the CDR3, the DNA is TGTGCCAGTCGAGTGGGGGCCAACGTCCTGACTTTC.

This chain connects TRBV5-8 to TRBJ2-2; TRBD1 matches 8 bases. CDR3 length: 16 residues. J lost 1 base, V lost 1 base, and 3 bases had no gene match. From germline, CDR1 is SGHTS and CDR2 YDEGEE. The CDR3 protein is CASSLWGTGNTGELFF. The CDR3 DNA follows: TGTGCCAGCAGCTTGTGGGGGACAGGGAACACCGGGGAGCTGTTTTTT. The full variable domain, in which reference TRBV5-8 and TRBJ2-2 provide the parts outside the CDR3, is EAGVTQSPTHLIKTRGQQATLRCSPISGHTSVYWYQQALGLGLQFLLWYDEGEERNRGNFPPRFSGRQFPNYSSELNVNALELEDSALYLCASSLWGTGNTGELFFGEGSRLTVL.

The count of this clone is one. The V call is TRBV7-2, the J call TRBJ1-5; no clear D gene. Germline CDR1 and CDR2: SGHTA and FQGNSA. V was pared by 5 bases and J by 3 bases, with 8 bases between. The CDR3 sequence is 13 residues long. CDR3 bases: TGTGCCAGCAGCCCGAGACCCAATCAGCCCCAGCATTTT. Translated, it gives CASSPRPNQPQHF.

In nucleotides, the CDR3 is TGTGCCAGCAGCCCCCGGGCGGGGGGAATCACAGATACGCAGTATTTT. Protein product: CASSPRAGGITDTQYF. This chain uses TRBV11-3 with TRBJ2-3, with 8 bases lining up with TRBD2. After removal of 5 bases from V and 2 bases from J, the junction contained 9 bases not matched to a gene. CDR1 and CDR2 (germline): SGHNT, YENEEA. CDR3 length: 16 amino acids.

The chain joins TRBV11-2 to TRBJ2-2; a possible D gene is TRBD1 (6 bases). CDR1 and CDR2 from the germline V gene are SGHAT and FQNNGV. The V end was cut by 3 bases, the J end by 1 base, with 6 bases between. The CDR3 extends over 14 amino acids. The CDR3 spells CASSLDRNTGELFF. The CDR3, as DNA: TGTGCCAGCAGCTTGGACAGGAACACCGGGGAGCTGTTTTTT.

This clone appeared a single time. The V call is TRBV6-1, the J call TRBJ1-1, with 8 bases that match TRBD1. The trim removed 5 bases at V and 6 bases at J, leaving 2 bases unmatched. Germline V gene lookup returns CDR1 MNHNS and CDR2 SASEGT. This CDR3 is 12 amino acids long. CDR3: CASSQTGAEAFF. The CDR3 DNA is TGTGCCAGCAGTCAGACAGGGGCTGAAGCTTTCTTT.

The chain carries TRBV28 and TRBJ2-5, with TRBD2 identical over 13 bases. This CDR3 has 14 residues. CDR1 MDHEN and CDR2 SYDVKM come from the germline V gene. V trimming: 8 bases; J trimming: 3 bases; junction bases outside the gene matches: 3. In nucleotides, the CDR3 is TGTGCCAGCTGGACTAGCGGGAGTAAAGAGACCCAGTACTTC. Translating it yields CASWTSGSKETQYF.

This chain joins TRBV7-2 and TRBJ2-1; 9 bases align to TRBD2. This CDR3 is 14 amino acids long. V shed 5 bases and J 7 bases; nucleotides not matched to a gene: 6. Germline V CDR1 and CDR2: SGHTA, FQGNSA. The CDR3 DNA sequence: TGTGCCAGCAGCGGACTAGCGCAGAGTAATGAGCAGTTCTTC. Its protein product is CASSGLAQSNEQFF.

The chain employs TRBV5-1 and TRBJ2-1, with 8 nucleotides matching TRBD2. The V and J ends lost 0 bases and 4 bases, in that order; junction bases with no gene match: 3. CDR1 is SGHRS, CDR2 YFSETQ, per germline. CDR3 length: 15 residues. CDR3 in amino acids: CASSLEAGGYNEQFF. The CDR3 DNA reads TGCGCCAGCAGCTTGGAGGCGGGGGGATACAATGAGCAGTTCTTC.

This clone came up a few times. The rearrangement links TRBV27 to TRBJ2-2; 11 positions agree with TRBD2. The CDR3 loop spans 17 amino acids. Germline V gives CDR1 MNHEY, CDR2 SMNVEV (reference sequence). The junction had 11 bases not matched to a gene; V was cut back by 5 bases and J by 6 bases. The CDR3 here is CASSPSLAGGSPGELFF. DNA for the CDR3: TGTGCCAGCAGTCCGAGTTTAGCGGGAGGGTCTCCCGGGGAGCTGTTTTTT.

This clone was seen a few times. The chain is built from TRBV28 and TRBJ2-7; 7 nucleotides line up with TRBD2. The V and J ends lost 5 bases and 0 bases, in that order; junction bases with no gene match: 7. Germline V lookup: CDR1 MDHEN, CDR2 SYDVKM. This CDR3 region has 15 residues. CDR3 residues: CASSPLGGTSYEQYF. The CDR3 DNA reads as TGTGCCAGCAGTCCTTTGGGGGGGACCTCCTACGAGCAGTACTTC.

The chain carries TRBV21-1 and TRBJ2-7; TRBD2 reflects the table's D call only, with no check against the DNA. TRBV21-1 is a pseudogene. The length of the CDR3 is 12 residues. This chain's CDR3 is CASSRRAIDGYF. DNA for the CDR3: TGTGCCAGCAGCCGACGAGCGATAGACGGATACTTC.

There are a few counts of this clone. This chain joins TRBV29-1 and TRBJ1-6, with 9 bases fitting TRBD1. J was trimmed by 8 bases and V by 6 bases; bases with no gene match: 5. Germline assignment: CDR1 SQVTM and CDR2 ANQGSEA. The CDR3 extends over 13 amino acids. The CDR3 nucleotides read TGCAGCGTGATCTGGACAGGGGATTCACCCCTCCACTTT. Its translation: CSVIWTGDSPLHF.

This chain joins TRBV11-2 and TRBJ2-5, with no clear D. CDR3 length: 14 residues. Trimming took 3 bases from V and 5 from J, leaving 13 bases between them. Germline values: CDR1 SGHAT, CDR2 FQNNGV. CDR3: CASSLVAPWETQYF. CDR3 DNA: TGTGCCAGCAGCTTGGTCGCCCCGTGGGAGACCCAGTACTTC.

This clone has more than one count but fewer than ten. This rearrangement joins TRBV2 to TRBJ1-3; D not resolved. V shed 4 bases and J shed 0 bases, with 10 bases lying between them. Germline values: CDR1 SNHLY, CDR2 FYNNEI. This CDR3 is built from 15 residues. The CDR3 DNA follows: TGTGCCAGCAGTGCGACGGCAAGCTCTGGAAACACCATATATTTT. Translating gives CASSATASSGNTIYF.

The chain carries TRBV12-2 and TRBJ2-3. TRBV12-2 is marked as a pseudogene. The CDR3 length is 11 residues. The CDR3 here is CASRWVIAQYF. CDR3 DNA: TGTGCAAGTCGCTGGGTGATCGCGCAGTATTTT.

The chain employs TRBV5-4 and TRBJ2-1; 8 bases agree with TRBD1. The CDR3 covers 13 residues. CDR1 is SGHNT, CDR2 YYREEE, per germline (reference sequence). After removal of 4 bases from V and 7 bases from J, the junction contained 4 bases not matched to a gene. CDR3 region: CASSPRQGNEQFF. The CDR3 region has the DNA TGTGCCAGCAGCCCGCGACAGGGGAATGAGCAGTTCTTC. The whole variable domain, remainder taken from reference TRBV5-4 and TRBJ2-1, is ETGVTQSPTHLIKTRGQQVTLRCSSQSGHNTVSWYQQALGQGPQFIFQYYREEENGRGNFPPRFSGLQFPNYSSELNVNALELDDSALYLCASSPRQGNEQFFGPGTRLTVL.

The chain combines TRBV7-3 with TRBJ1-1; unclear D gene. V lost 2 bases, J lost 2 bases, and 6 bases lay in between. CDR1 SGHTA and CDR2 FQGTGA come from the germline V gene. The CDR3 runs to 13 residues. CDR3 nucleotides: TGTGCCAGCAGCTTACAGTCCAACACTGAAGCTTTCTTT. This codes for CASSLQSNTEAFF.

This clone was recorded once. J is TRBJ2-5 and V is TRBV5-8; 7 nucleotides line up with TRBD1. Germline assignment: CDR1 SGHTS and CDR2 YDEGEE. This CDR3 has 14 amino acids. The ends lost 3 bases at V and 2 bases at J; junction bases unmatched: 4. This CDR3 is CASSSGTVQETQYF. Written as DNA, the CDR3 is TGTGCCAGCAGCTCCGGGACAGTACAAGAGACCCAGTACTTC. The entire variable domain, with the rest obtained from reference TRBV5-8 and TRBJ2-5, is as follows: EAGVTQSPTHLIKTRGQQATLRCSPISGHTSVYWYQQALGLGLQFLLWYDEGEERNRGNFPPRFSGRQFPNYSSELNVNALELEDSALYLCASSSGTVQETQYFGPGTRLLVL.

CDR3 residues: CASSKRDRKGFLEQFF. The CDR3 coding sequence is TGTGCCAGCAGCAAGCGGGACAGGAAGGGGTTTCTTGAGCAGTTCTTC. The chain uses TRBV7-9 and TRBJ2-1; D is perhaps TRBD1 (8 bases). The germline CDR1 and CDR2 sequences are SEHNR and FQNEAQ (reference sequence). This CDR3 comprises 16 residues. Trimming removed 5 bases at V and 9 bases at J, with 23 bases between.

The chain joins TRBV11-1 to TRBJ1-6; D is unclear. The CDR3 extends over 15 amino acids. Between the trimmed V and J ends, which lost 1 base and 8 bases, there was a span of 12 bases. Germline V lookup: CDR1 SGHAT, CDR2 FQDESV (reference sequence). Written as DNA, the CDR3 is TGTGCCAGCAGCTTAGGTCTGCATATGGATTCACCCCTCCACTTT. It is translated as CASSLGLHMDSPLHF.

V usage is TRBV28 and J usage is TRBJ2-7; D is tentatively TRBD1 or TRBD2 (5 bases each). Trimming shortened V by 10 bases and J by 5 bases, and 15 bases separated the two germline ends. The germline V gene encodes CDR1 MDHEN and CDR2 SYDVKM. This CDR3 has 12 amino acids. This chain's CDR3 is CATQSQEDEQYF. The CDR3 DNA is TGTGCCACCCAGTCACAGGAGGACGAGCAGTACTTC.

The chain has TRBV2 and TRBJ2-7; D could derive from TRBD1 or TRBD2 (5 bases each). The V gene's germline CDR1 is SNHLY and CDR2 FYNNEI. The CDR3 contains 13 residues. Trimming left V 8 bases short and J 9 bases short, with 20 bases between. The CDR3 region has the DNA TGTGCCAGCGACCGGGACGCGCTTGCGGGGCAGTACTTC. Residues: CASDRDALAGQYF.

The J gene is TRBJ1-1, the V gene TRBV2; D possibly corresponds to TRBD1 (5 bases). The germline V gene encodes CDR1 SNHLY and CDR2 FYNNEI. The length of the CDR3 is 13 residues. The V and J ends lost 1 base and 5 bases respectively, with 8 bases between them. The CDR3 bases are TGTGCCAGCAGTGAAGTCGGGGGAACTGAAGCTTTCTTT. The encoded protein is CASSEVGGTEAFF.

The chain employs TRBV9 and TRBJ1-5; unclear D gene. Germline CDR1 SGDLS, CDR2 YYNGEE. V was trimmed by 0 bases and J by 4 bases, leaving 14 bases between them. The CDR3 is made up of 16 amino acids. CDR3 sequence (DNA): TGTGCCAGCAGCGTAGATCCCGATCCACGGAATCAGCCCCAGCATTTT. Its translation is CASSVDPDPRNQPQHF.

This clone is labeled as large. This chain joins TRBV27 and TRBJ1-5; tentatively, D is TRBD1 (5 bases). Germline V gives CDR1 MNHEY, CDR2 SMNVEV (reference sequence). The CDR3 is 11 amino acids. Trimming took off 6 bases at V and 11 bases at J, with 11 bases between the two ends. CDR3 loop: CASRGTGAQHF. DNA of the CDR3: TGTGCCAGCAGAGGGACCGGGGCCCAGCATTTT.